The 15 T cell receptor beta chains in this list originate from one sample, sequenced in a study of T cells in Graves' hyperthyroidism and ophthalmopathy. The source material, RNA transcripts, was used to amplify TCR beta CDR3 regions. Researchers ran a first-round RT-PCR on the TCR CDR3 using the HTBI primer set. From the multiplex PCR reads, TCRdb called clonotypes with MiXCR, one entry per CDR3 protein. Of more than 550,000 distinct CDR3 sequences in the sample, 15% to 20% are singletons; the top ten hold around 15%. Sequences were obtained from blood. Receptor source: a man aged 45-60 years with Graves' hyperthyroidism.

This clonotype was seen a handful of times. The gene calls are TRBV30 and TRBJ1-2; D is uncertain. The CDR3 extends over 10 amino acids. Germline CDR1 reads GTSNPN; CDR2 reads SVGIG (reference sequence). Trimming removed 2 bases at V and 6 bases at J, with 4 bases between. The CDR3 loop is CAWSSDGYTF. The CDR3 DNA sequence: TGTGCCTGGAGTAGCGATGGCTACACCTTC.

The chain uses TRBV29-1 and TRBJ2-1, with 9 bases matching TRBD1. The CDR3 has 13 residues. Germline values: CDR1 SQVTM, CDR2 ANQGSEA. The ends lost 3 bases at V and 7 bases at J; junction bases unmatched: 4. The CDR3 bases are TGCAGCGTTGAGGACAGGGGAAGGAATGAGCAGTTCTTC. It yields the protein CSVEDRGRNEQFF.

This clonotype was found many times. The V and J genes are TRBV2 and TRBJ2-7; D remains unclear. CDR1 and CDR2 (germline): SNHLY, FYNNEI. V lost 6 bases and J 0 bases, leaving 9 bases between the germline ends. CDR3 size: 13 residues. CDR3 nucleotide sequence: TGTGCCAGCAGGTGGCAGTCCTCCTACGAGCAGTACTTC. Protein sequence: CASRWQSSYEQYF. Using reference TRBV2 and TRBJ2-7 for the parts outside the CDR3, the full variable domain is EPEVTQTPSHQVTQMGQEVILRCVPISNHLYFYWYRQILGQKVEFLVSFYNNEISEKSEIFDDQFSVERPDGSNFTLKIRSTKLEDSAMYFCASRWQSSYEQYFGPGTRLTVT.

This clonotype was seen many times. V usage is TRBV7-8 and J usage is TRBJ1-1, with 8 bases aligning to TRBD1. The V gene end was trimmed by 3 bases and the J gene end by 6 bases; junction bases not matched to a gene: 6. Germline CDR1 SGHVS, CDR2 FQNEAQ. This CDR3 spans 14 amino acids. The DNA of the CDR3 is TGTGCCAGCAGCTTCAGGGGGCTGGGCGCTGAAGCTTTCTTT. This codes for CASSFRGLGAEAFF. The full variable domain, completed using reference TRBV7-8 and TRBJ1-1, is GAGVSQSPRYKVAKRGQDVALRCDPISGHVSLFWYQQALGQGPEFLTYFQNEAQLDKSGLPSDRFFAERPEGSVSTLKIQRTQQEDSAVYLCASSFRGLGAEAFFGQGTRLTVV.

This clonotype was picked up many times. This chain connects TRBV30 to TRBJ2-7; maybe TRBD1 (6 bases). The CDR3 consists of 17 residues. V was cut by 3 bases and J by 3 bases, with 24 bases left in between. Germline CDR1 and CDR2: GTSNPN and SVGIG (reference sequence). The CDR3 DNA is TGTGCCTGGAGCGCCGGATGGGGGACATCGACCTTCTACGAGCAGTACTTC. Translated, it gives CAWSAGWGTSTFYEQYF.

V and J are TRBV3-1 and TRBJ1-4; the D is unclear. V was clipped by 1 base and J by 7 bases, with 7 bases between them. This CDR3 spans 13 amino acids. Germline V lookup: CDR1 LGHDT, CDR2 YNNKEL (reference sequence). The CDR3 bases are TGTGCCAGCAGCCAAGTTGAAGGTGAAAAACTGTTTTTT. As protein: CASSQVEGEKLFF. Variable domain in full (rest from reference TRBV3-1 and TRBJ1-4): DTAVSQTPKYLVTQMGNDKSIKCEQNLGHDTMYWYKQDSKKFLKIMFSYNNKELIINETVPNRFSPKSPDKAHLNLHINSLELGDSAVYFCASSQVEGEKLFFGSGTQLSVL.

J is TRBJ2-7 and V is TRBV6-5; 9 bases map to TRBD1. Germline values: CDR1 MNHEY, CDR2 SVGAGI. Losses at the gene ends were 1 base for V and 8 bases for J; bases not matched to a gene: 3. This CDR3 contains 13 residues. CDR3 bases: TGTGCCAGCAGTTACTGGGGACAGGGTCAGCAGTACTTC. It encodes CASSYWGQGQQYF.

A note on this clonotype: A much more abundant neighbour one base away suggests this may be a read error. The V call is TRBV5-1, the J call TRBJ2-2, with D possibly matching TRBD1 (5 bases). V was shortened by 0 bases and J by 3 bases, with 9 bases between the two germline ends. This CDR3 is 15 amino acids long. CDR1 and CDR2 from the germline V gene are SGHRS and YFSETQ. Here the CDR3 reads CASSLGTRDTGELFF. As DNA, the CDR3 is TGCGCCAGCAGCTTGGGGACAAGGGACACCGGGGAGCTGTTTTTT. The full variable domain, with the rest looked up from reference TRBV5-1 and TRBJ2-2, is KAGVTQTPRYLIKTRGQQVTLSCSPISGHRSVSWYQQTPGQGLQFLFEYFSETQRNKGNFPGRFSGRQFSNSRSEMNVSTLELGDSALYLCASSLGTRDTGELFFGEGSRLTVL.

A few counts support this clonotype. The chain has TRBV28 and TRBJ1-1; the D is unclear. The CDR3 has 14 residues. The V gene's germline CDR1 is MDHEN and CDR2 SYDVKM. V was pared by 0 bases and J by 2 bases, with 7 bases between. The CDR3 sequence: CASSLWSSNTEAFF. The DNA of the CDR3 is TGTGCCAGCAGTTTATGGTCATCCAACACTGAAGCTTTCTTT.

In its sample, this clonotype was seen many times. The V and J genes are TRBV5-6 and TRBJ2-7; 10 bases align to TRBD1. The CDR3 is 16 amino acids. V shed 3 bases, J shed 1 base, and the junction held 7 bases outside the gene matches. CDR1 is SGHDT and CDR2 is YYEEEE in the germline V gene. In DNA form, the CDR3 reads TGTGCCAGCAGCTACGGGACAGGGGCCTTTTCCTACGAGCAGTACTTC. Its protein is CASSYGTGAFSYEQYF.

The chain employs TRBV4-3 and TRBJ1-2; D is unresolved. V lost 0 bases, J lost 7 bases, and 9 bases lay in between. Looked up from germline, CDR1 is LGHNA and CDR2 is YSLEER. This CDR3 spans 13 amino acids. CDR3 DNA: TGCGCCAGCAGCCAAGATGCGGGAGTTGGCTACACCTTC. Translated: CASSQDAGVGYTF.

Many counts were recorded for this clonotype. The rearrangement links TRBV12-3 or TRBV12-4 to TRBJ2-1; 9 bases are a match to TRBD1. V was pared by 4 bases and J by 6 bases, with 7 bases of the junction left unmatched. CDR3 length equals 15 residues. Here the CDR3 reads CASSSTGTGSNEQFF. The CDR3 DNA is TGTGCCAGCAGTTCCACCGGGACAGGGTCCAATGAGCAGTTCTTC.

This clonotype was seen repeatedly, ten times or more. The chain combines TRBV6-1 with TRBJ1-1; D gene ambiguous. V lost 5 bases and J lost 11, with 18 bases in between. CDR3 size: 13 residues. Per germline, CDR1 MNHNS and CDR2 SASEGT. CDR3 protein: CASSPTSLDDAFF. The CDR3 DNA reads TGTGCCAGCAGTCCCACTTCCCTGGACGACGCTTTCTTT.

V is TRBV14 and J is TRBJ2-1, with TRBD2 identical over 8 bases. V dropped 3 bases and J dropped 8; count of bases not matched to a gene: 15. CDR1 and CDR2 from the germline V gene are SGHDN and FVKESK. CDR3 size: 17 residues. CDR3 sequence: CASSHAIPGGPKDEQFF. In DNA, the CDR3 is TGTGCCAGCAGCCACGCCATCCCGGGAGGGCCAAAGGATGAGCAGTTCTTC.

The table lists this clonotype with many counts. This chain connects TRBV18 to TRBJ1-2, with 9 bases identical to TRBD1. The CDR3 has 15 amino acids. V shed 2 bases and J 6 bases; nucleotides not matched to a gene: 7. From germline, CDR1 is KGHSH and CDR2 LQKENI. The chain's CDR3 is CASSPSLDRGDGYTF. The CDR3 DNA sequence: TGTGCCAGCTCACCAAGCTTGGACAGGGGAGATGGCTACACCTTC.